These T cell receptor beta chains were read from a single sample in a study of blood T cell repertoires in COVID-19. The protocol was immunoSEQ multiplex PCR, while the TCRdb copy is restricted to in-frame clones and leaves out a portion. The sample includes a few hundred thousand clones, more than 75% of them seen just once. The specimen sequenced was peripheral blood. The receptor set was obtained from a woman aged 70-85 years with COVID-19, enrolled during active disease. The CDR3 runs from the conserved cysteine through the conserved F or W. The order of the fields is V gene, clone size, D gene, J gene, CDR3 DNA, CDR3 protein. D genes are given only for firm matches. Clone size is not always given. Where it is, it says once, few, many or a class for expanded clones.

TRBV12-3/TRBV12-4	NA	NA	TRBJ1-4	TGTGCCAGCAGTTTAGGAGGGTCTCGAAAACTGTTTTTT	CASSLGGSRKLFF
TRBV19	NA	NA	TRBJ1-2	TGTGCCAGTAGTCGAGACAGCTATGGCTACACCTTC	CASSRDSYGYTF
TRBV20-1	NA	NA	TRBJ1-2	TGCAGTGCTAGTTTTAGGTTAATGACAGCACCTCTTAACTATGGCTACACCTTC	CSASFRLMTAPLNYGYTF
TRBV7-3	NA	NA	TRBJ2-1	TGTGCCAGCAGCTCAAGGGAGGCAAATGAGCAGTTCTTC	CASSSREANEQFF
TRBV13	NA	NA	TRBJ2-7	TGTGCCAGCAGCTTAGGCGGGATTCTCTACGAGCAGTACTTC	CASSLGGILYEQYF
TRBV7-2	NA	NA	TRBJ2-2	TGTGCCAGCAGCCTCGCAAATGAGGGGGAGCTGTTTTTT	CASSLANEGELFF
TRBV6-1	NA	NA	TRBJ2-7	TGTGCCAGCAGTGACTTACTCCGGGACATCCAGAGCTCCTACGAGCAGTACTTC	CASSDLLRDIQSSYEQYF
TRBV9	once	NA	TRBJ1-1	TGTGCCAGCAGCCCCAGGGGTGCGAACACTGAAGCTTTCTTT	CASSPRGANTEAFF
TRBV4-3	NA	NA	TRBJ1-4	TGCGCCAGCAGCCAAGGAACAGGAGGGTCTGTTAGTGAAAAACTGTTTTTT	CASSQGTGGSVSEKLFF
TRBV27	NA	TRBD1	TRBJ1-5	TGTGCCAGCAGTTTTCTGGGACAGGGCCAGCCCCAGCATTTT	CASSFLGQGQPQHF
TRBV5-1	once	NA	TRBJ2-7	TGCGCCAGCTCGAGCCCTTCTTGGGAGCAGTACTTC	CASSSPSWEQYF
TRBV5-1	NA	TRBD2	TRBJ2-1	TGCGCCAGCAGCTTGGTCGGGCTAGCGGACAATGAGCAGTTCTTC	CASSLVGLADNEQFF
TRBV27	NA	NA	TRBJ1-1	TGTGCCAGCAGTTTCTACAGGGAAGGCACTGAAGCTTTCTTT	CASSFYREGTEAFF
TRBV28	NA	NA	TRBJ1-3	TGTGCCAGCAGTCTCCGGAGGGCGGTTACTGGAAACACCATATATTTT	CASSLRRAVTGNTIYF
TRBV19	NA	TRBD1	TRBJ2-1	TGTGCCAGTAGAAGAAGGACGCCGGGACAGGGGAACAATGAGCAGTTCTTC	CASRRRTPGQGNNEQFF
TRBV2	NA	NA	TRBJ2-7	TGTGCCAGCAGTGCAGTCTACGAGCAGTACTTC	CASSAVYEQYF
TRBV28	NA	TRBD2	TRBJ2-3	TGTGCCAGCAGTTTAGGAGCGGGAGAGGTAGATACGCAGTATTTT	CASSLGAGEVDTQYF
TRBV5-1	NA	NA	TRBJ2-3	TGCGCCAGCAGCTCCGGACCGGGAGCAGATACGCAGTATTTT	CASSSGPGADTQYF
TRBV5-6	NA	NA	TRBJ1-1	TGTGCCAGCAGCTTTATACAGCCAGTAGAAGCTTTCTTT	CASSFIQPVEAFF
TRBV28	NA	TRBD2	TRBJ2-7	TGTGCCAGCAGTAAATCTAGCGGCGGGCGTGAGCAGTACTTC	CASSKSSGGREQYF